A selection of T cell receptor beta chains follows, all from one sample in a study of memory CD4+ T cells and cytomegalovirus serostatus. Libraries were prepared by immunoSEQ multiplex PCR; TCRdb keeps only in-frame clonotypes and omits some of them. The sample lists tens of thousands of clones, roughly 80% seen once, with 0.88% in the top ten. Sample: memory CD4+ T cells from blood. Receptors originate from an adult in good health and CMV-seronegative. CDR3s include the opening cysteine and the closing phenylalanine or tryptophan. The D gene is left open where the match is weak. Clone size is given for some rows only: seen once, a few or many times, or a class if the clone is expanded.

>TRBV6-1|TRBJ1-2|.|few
TGTGCCAGCAGTGGAATCCCCCAGGGAGCGAACTATGGCTACACCTTC
CASSGIPQGANYGYTF
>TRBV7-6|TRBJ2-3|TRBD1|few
TGTGCCAGCAGCATAACATACAGGGGAGATACGCAGTATTTT
CASSITYRGDTQYF
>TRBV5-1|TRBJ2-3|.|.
TGCGCCAGCAGCCAACGGGAACTAGAGGTGACAGATACGCAGTATTTT
CASSQRELEVTDTQYF
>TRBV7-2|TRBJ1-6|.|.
TGTGCCAGCAGCCCCGGGACTGGGGGTAGAGCCCTCCACTTT
CASSPGTGGRALHF
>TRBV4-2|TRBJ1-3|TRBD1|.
TGTGCCAGCAGCCAAGTTAGTATGGACAGGGGTAAAGGAAACACCATATATTTT
CASSQVSMDRGKGNTIYF
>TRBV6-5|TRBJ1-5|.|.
TGTGCCAGCAGTTACGGGGGGAATCAGCCCCAGCATTTT
CASSYGGNQPQHF
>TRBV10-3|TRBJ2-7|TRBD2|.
TGTGCCATCAGAGAGCGGGACTCCTACGAGCAGTACTTC
CAIRERDSYEQYF
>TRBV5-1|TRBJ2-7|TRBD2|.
TGCGCCAGCAGCTCCGGCGGCGGGAGTAACCACGAGCAGTACTTC
CASSSGGGSNHEQYF
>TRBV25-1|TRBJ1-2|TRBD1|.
TGTGCCAGCTTAGACCCGGGACAGGGTTTTCGCTACACCTTC
CASLDPGQGFRYTF
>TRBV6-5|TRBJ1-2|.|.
TGTGCCAGCACCGCAGGGCGCGGCTACACCTTC
CASTAGRGYTF
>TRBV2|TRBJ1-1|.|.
TGTGCCAGCAGTGACAGGGGCGGGGTAAAGGGGACGAACACTGAAGCTTTCTTT
CASSDRGGVKGTNTEAFF
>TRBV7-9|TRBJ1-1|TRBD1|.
TGTGCCAGCAGCGTAGGACAGGGGATGAACACTGAAGCTTTCTTT
CASSVGQGMNTEAFF
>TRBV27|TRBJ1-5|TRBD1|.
TGTGCCAGCAGGACAGGGGGGGGCAATCAGCCCCAGCATTTT
CASRTGGGNQPQHF
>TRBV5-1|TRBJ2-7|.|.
TGCGCCAGCAGCTTGGGTAGGGCTGGAGAGCAGTACTTC
CASSLGRAGEQYF
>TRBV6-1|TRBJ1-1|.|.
TGTGCCAGTACCACTGGAGGGTTTGTGACTGAAGCTTTCTTT
CASTTGGFVTEAFF
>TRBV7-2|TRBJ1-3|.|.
TGTGCCACCGGGACGGATGGAAACACCATATATTTT
CATGTDGNTIYF
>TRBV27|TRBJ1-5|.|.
TGTGCCAGCAGTTTACTGGGGGATCAGCCCCAGCATTTT
CASSLLGDQPQHF
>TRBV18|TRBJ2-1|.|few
TGTGCCAGCTCACCTGCAGGACAATACAATGAGCAGTTCTTC
CASSPAGQYNEQFF
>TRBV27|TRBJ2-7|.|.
TGTGCCAGCAGTTTCCTGGGCAGGGCGGGTGAGCAGTACTTC
CASSFLGRAGEQYF
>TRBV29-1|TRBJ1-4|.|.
TGCAGCGGCCTTTTGGCAACTAATGAAAAACTGTTTTTT
CSGLLATNEKLFF
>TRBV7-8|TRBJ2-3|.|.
TGTGCCAGCAGCGGCGTAAGGAGGGAGGATACGCAGTATTTT
CASSGVRREDTQYF
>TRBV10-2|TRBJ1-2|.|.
TGCGCCAGCAGTGAGTCAGTTAACTATGGCTACACCTTC
CASSESVNYGYTF
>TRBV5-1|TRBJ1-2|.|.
TGCGCCAGCAGCTTTGTCTCCTTTCCCCCTAACTATGGCTACACCTTC
CASSFVSFPPNYGYTF
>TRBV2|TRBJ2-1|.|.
TGTGCCAGCAAGCAGGGTAATTCCTACAATGAGCAGTTCTTC
CASKQGNSYNEQFF
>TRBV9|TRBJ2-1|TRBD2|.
TGTGCCAGCAGCAAAGGAGCGGGAGGGCCGAGTTACAATGAGCAGTTCTTC
CASSKGAGGPSYNEQFF
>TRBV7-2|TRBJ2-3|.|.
TGTGCCAGCAGCTTAGGGTTCGGGGATACGCAGTATTTT
CASSLGFGDTQYF